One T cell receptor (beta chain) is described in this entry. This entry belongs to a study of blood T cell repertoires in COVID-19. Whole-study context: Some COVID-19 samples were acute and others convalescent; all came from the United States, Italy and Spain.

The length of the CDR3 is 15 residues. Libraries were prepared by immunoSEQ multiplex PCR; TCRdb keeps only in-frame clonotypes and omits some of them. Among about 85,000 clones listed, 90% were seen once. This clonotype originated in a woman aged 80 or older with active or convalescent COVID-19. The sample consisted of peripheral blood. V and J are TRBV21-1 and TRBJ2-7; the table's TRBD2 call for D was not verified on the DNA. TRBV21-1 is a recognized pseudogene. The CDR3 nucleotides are TGTGCCAGCAGTTCCATAGGGGAGGGGATACACGAGCAGTACTTC. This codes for CASSSIGEGIHEQYF.